This T cell receptor beta chain was identified during a study of identical twins. Points from the study as a whole: Invariant MAIT and iNKT cells may have partly biased zero-insertion analyses. Excess twin sharing in beta out-of-frame sequences was weaker. Cord blood beta clonotypes that were abundant carried fewer insertions, and memory repertoires showed no such trend.

Note on this clonotype: Its antigen is still unknown.

A universal primer site was incorporated via template switching, and the cDNA contained unique molecular identifiers. Each CDR3 protein is one row after TCRdb ran MiXCR on the 5' RACE reads. The sample holds roughly 230,000 distinct CDR3 sequences; around 8.8% are singletons and the top ten take around 3%. These data were also filed under a second study, of yellow fever vaccine responses in identical twins.

Sequencing was done on a sample of CD8+ T cells sorted from blood. This receptor was taken from a woman in her late teens or twenties in good health.

The CDR3 is CSTEGTAYQETQYF. For the CDR3, the DNA is TGCAGCACAGAAGGGACAGCGTACCAAGAGACCCAGTACTTC. The chain is built from TRBV29-1 and TRBJ2-5, with 7 bases that match TRBD1. Trimming cost V 8 bases and J 0 bases; bases outside gene matches: 9. This CDR3 is 14 amino acids long. The germline CDR1 and CDR2 sequences are SQVTM and ANQGSEA.